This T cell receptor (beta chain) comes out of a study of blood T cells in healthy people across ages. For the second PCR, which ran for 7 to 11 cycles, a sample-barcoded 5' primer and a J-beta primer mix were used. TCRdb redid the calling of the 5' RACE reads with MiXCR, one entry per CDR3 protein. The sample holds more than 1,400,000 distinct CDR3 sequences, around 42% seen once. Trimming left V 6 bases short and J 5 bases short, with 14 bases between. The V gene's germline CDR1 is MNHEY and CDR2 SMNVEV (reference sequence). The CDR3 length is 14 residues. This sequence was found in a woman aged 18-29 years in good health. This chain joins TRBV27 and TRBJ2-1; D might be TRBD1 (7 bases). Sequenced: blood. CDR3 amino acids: CASSQGGQHNEQFF. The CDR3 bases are TGTGCCAGCAGCCAGGGGGGACAGCACAATGAGCAGTTCTTC.